The rows below give T cell receptor beta chains drawn from one sample of a study of regulatory T cells in long-lasting Graves disease. TCRdb re-called the multiplex PCR reads with MiXCR, one entry per CDR3 protein. The data show about 460,000 distinct CDR3 sequences, under 25% seen once. Material: peripheral blood mononuclear cells (PBMCs), obtained when the disease was refractory, from a patient treated with antithyroid drugs. These TCRs come from a female donor with Graves disease. CDR3s include the opening cysteine and the closing phenylalanine or tryptophan. A D gene is named only where the DNA matches it firmly. Size is omitted from some rows. Given values are once, few, many or a class for expanded clones.

D,J,size,V,CDR3,DNA
TRBD1,TRBJ2-7,NA,TRBV28,CASSLRTGVEQYF,TGTGCCAGCAGTCTCCGGACAGGGGTCGAGCAGTACTTC
NA,TRBJ1-5,once,TRBV5-8,CASSLQGGGWNQPQHF,TGTGCCAGCAGCCTACAGGGCGGGGGCTGGAATCAGCCCCAGCATTTT
NA,TRBJ2-7,many,TRBV12-3/TRBV12-4,CASSLALLANSYEQYF,TGTGCCAGCAGTTTAGCGCTATTGGCTAATTCCTACGAGCAGTACTTC
NA,TRBJ1-1,NA,TRBV19,CASSQGRGGTEAFF,TGTGCCAGTAGTCAGGGGCGGGGGGGGACTGAAGCTTTCTTT
TRBD1,TRBJ1-5,few,TRBV7-9,CASSRRDRGRRLNQPQHF,TGTGCCAGCAGCCGCCGGGACAGGGGGCGACGGCTCAATCAGCCCCAGCATTTT
TRBD1,TRBJ1-2,many,TRBV12-3/TRBV12-4,CASRGGQGGYGYTF,TGTGCCAGCAGGGGGGGACAGGGTGGATATGGCTACACCTTC
NA,TRBJ1-3,few,TRBV12-3/TRBV12-4,CASSVGSGNTIYF,TGTGCCAGCAGTGTGGGCTCTGGAAACACCATATATTTT
NA,TRBJ2-7,few,TRBV12-5,CASGLTNRLLFICEQYF,TGTGCTAGTGGTTTGACTAATAGGTTACTCTTTATTTGCGAGCAGTACTTC
TRBD2,TRBJ2-7,NA,TRBV6-2/TRBV6-3,CASSPKLAGAAYEQYF,TGTGCCAGCAGCCCAAAACTAGCGGGAGCTGCTTACGAGCAGTACTTC
NA,TRBJ2-7,NA,TRBV2,CASSETARQYF,TGTGCCAGCAGTGAAACGGCAAGGCAGTACTTC
TRBD1,TRBJ2-7,many,TRBV28,CASSFQPGQGAYEQYF,TGTGCCAGCAGTTTTCAACCGGGACAGGGGGCTTACGAGCAGTACTTC
NA,TRBJ2-5,many,TRBV20-1,CSARGRWEKETQYF,TGCAGTGCTAGAGGTCGGTGGGAGAAAGAGACCCAGTACTTC
NA,TRBJ2-3,NA,TRBV7-2,CASSVNRARGGTDTQYF,TGTGCCAGCAGCGTAAACAGGGCTAGAGGGGGCACAGATACGCAGTATTTT
NA,TRBJ1-1,many,TRBV27,CASSLSGTVNTEAFF,TGTGCCAGCAGCTTAAGTGGGACGGTGAACACTGAAGCTTTCTTT
NA,TRBJ2-4,many,TRBV6-5,CASSYSTSIGKNIQYF,TGTGCCAGCAGTTACTCGACCTCTATTGGCAAAAACATTCAGTACTTC
NA,TRBJ1-1,few,TRBV19,CASSIKVNTEAFF,TGTGCCAGTAGTATCAAAGTGAACACTGAAGCTTTCTTT
TRBD2,TRBJ2-5,many,TRBV30,CAWTSGQETQYF,TGTGCCTGGACTAGCGGTCAAGAGACCCAGTACTTC
NA,TRBJ1-1,NA,TRBV12-5,CASGLVLKGERVNTEAFF,TGTGCTAGTGGTTTGGTACTAAAAGGGGAGAGGGTGAACACTGAAGCTTTCTTT
TRBD1,TRBJ1-5,many,TRBV6-1,CASTEDRGRDQPQHF,TGTGCCAGCACCGAGGACAGGGGACGCGATCAGCCCCAGCATTTT
NA,TRBJ1-3,NA,TRBV5-5,CASSSDSRSWNTIYF,TGTGCCAGCAGCTCGGACAGCCGATCATGGAACACCATATATTTT
TRBD1,TRBJ1-2,few,TRBV11-2,CASGFPGQGQTYGYTF,TGTGCCAGCGGCTTTCCAGGACAGGGCCAAACCTATGGCTACACCTTC
NA,TRBJ1-5,NA,TRBV7-2,CASSLRQGPQHF,TGTGCCAGCAGCTTAAGGCAAGGGCCCCAGCATTTT
TRBD1,TRBJ2-7,few,TRBV29-1,CSARGLGQGGEQYF,TGCAGCGCCCGAGGCTTGGGACAGGGGGGCGAGCAGTACTTC
TRBD1,TRBJ2-4,NA,TRBV5-1,CASSSISDRGRRNIQYF,TGCGCCAGCAGCTCGATATCTGACAGGGGGCGTAGAAACATTCAGTACTTC
NA,TRBJ1-5,many,TRBV28,CASTIGQNHQPQHF,TGTGCCAGCACTATTGGGCAGAACCATCAGCCCCAGCATTTT
NA,TRBJ1-4,many,TRBV2,CASSNSGALREKLFF,TGTGCCAGCAGTAACTCGGGGGCCCTGAGGGAAAAACTGTTTTTT
NA,TRBJ2-5,few,TRBV29-1,CSVGEGGETQYF,TGCAGCGTTGGGGAAGGGGGTGAGACCCAGTACTTC
NA,TRBJ1-1,many,TRBV6-1,CASGDGGEAFF,TGTGCCAGCGGAGATGGAGGGGAAGCTTTCTTT
NA,TRBJ2-3,NA,TRBV6-1,CASSEPGNTQYF,TGTGCCAGCAGTGAACCCGGGAATACGCAGTATTTT
TRBD2,TRBJ2-7,many,TRBV28,CASTWEGTSGSEQYF,TGTGCCAGCACCTGGGAGGGGACTAGCGGGTCCGAGCAGTACTTC
TRBD1,TRBJ2-6,many,TRBV28,CASSLTGIDGANVLTF,TGTGCCAGCAGCTTGACAGGGATAGATGGGGCCAACGTCCTGACTTTC
TRBD2,TRBJ2-2,NA,TRBV7-3,CASSSLQGGRTGELFF,TGTGCCAGCAGCTCCCTGCAGGGAGGGCGCACCGGGGAGCTGTTTTTT
NA,TRBJ2-1,NA,TRBV20-1,CSARDIWGYSSYNEQFF,TGCAGTGCTAGAGATATCTGGGGGTATAGCTCCTACAATGAGCAGTTCTTC
TRBD1,TRBJ1-4,NA,TRBV30,CAWTPTRRQGKGEKLFF,TGTGCCTGGACCCCCACCCGGCGACAGGGCAAAGGAGAAAAACTGTTTTTT
TRBD1,TRBJ1-2,NA,TRBV4-1,CASLGQGELNYGYTF,TGCGCCAGCCTGGGACAGGGGGAACTTAACTATGGCTACACCTTC
TRBD2,TRBJ2-1,NA,TRBV20-1,CSARGLSGGGSYNEQFF,TGCAGTGCTAGAGGACTCAGCGGGGGGGGATCCTACAATGAGCAGTTCTTC
NA,TRBJ1-1,few,TRBV20-1,CSARNWATEAFF,TGCAGTGCTAGAAATTGGGCCACTGAAGCTTTCTTT
TRBD1,TRBJ2-7,NA,TRBV5-1,CASSPTPGQPYEQYF,TGCGCCAGCAGCCCAACTCCGGGACAGCCCTACGAGCAGTACTTC
NA,TRBJ2-7,many,TRBV6-2/TRBV6-3,CASSYSGGGHYEQYF,TGTGCCAGCAGTTACTCGGGGGGGGGCCATTACGAGCAGTACTTC
TRBD1,TRBJ1-5,NA,TRBV18,CASSPPAQGGRQPQHF,TGTGCCAGCTCACCACCGGCACAGGGGGGTCGTCAGCCCCAGCATTTT
TRBD1,TRBJ1-3,few,TRBV28,CASSLVSGGRNTIYF,TGTGCCAGCAGTTTAGTTTCAGGGGGCAGAAACACCATATATTTT
NA,TRBJ2-5,NA,TRBV4-3,CASSPSGFPQETQYF,TGCGCCAGCAGCCCCTCAGGTTTCCCACAAGAGACCCAGTACTTC
TRBD1,TRBJ1-5,few,TRBV28,CASTLEGQGYQPQHF,TGTGCCAGCACCTTAGAGGGACAGGGGTATCAGCCCCAGCATTTT
NA,TRBJ2-5,few,TRBV29-1,CSVVSQETQYF,TGCAGCGTTGTAAGCCAAGAGACCCAGTACTTC
NA,TRBJ1-2,few,TRBV29-1,CSVERGSNYGYTF,TGCAGCGTTGAAAGGGGCTCTAACTATGGCTACACCTTC
NA,TRBJ2-1,NA,TRBV20-1,CSARDVNEQFF,TGCAGTGCTAGGGACGTGAATGAGCAGTTCTTC
TRBD2,TRBJ2-5,NA,TRBV4-3,CASSQDVSGGALETQYF,TGCGCCAGCAGCCAAGATGTTAGCGGGGGGGCCCTAGAGACCCAGTACTTC
NA,TRBJ2-2,NA,TRBV27,CASSFIRVGAGELFF,TGTGCCAGCAGTTTTATCCGGGTGGGGGCCGGGGAGCTGTTTTTT